In this sample, the clone carrying this TCR beta chain turned up a few times. Preparing the TCRbeta library involved the use of unique molecular identifiers. TCRdb passed the PCR reads through MiXCR, listing each CDR3 protein once. The repertoire holds over 400,000 distinct CDR3 sequences, with roughly an eighth as singletons. The record originates from a study of T-cell reconstitution after alpha-beta-depleted transplantation in children. Trimming cost V 1 base and J 3 bases; bases outside gene matches: 4. The CDR3 covers 15 residues. Per the germline V gene, CDR1 is SEHNR and CDR2 is FQNEAQ (reference sequence).

The V and J genes are TRBV7-9 and TRBJ2-7; 9 nucleotides line up with TRBD1. The material sequenced was PBMCs from the stem cell graft donor, taken from the stem cell graft. The sequence derives from a human donor who donated a stem cell graft to a child with combined immunodeficiency. The CDR3 protein is CASSLVGQGRYEQYF. DNA for the CDR3: TGTGCCAGCAGCTTAGTGGGACAGGGACGCTACGAGCAGTACTTC.